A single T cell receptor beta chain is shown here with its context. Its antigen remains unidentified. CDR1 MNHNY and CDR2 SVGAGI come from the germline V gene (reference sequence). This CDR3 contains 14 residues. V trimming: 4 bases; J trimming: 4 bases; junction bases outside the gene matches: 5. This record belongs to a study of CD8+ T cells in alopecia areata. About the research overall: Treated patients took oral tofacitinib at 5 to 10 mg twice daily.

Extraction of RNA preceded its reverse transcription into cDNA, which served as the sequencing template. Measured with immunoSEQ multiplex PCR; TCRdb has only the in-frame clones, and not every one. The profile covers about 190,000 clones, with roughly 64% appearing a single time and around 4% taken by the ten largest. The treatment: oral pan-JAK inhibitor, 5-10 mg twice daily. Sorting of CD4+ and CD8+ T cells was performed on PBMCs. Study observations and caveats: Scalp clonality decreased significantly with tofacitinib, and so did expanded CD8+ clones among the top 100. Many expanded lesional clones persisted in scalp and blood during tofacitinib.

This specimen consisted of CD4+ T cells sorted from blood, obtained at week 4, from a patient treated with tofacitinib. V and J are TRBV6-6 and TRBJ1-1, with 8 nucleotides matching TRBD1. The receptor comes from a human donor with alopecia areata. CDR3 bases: TGTGCCAGCAGTTTGACAGGGGAGGCCACTGAAGCTTTCTTT. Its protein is CASSLTGEATEAFF.